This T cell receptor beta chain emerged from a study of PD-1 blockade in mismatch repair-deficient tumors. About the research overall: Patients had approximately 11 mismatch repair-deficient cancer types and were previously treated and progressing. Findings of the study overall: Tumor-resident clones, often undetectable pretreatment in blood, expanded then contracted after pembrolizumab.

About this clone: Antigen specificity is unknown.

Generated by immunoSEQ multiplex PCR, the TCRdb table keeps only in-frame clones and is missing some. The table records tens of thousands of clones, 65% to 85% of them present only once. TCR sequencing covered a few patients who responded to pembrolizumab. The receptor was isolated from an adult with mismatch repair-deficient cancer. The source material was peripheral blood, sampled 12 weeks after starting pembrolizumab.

DNA of the CDR3: TGTGCCAGCAGCCAAGCTAGCCCTCCGGGGCTGACCTACGAGCAGTACTTC. It encodes CASSQASPPGLTYEQYF. J is TRBJ2-7 and V is TRBV14, with D perhaps assigned TRBD1 or TRBD2 (5 bases each). Germline CDR1 reads SGHDN; CDR2 reads FVKESK. V was cut by 1 base and J by 2 bases, with 18 bases left in between. The CDR3 runs to 17 residues.